The clone carrying this TCR beta chain was seen just once. Its matching antigen is unknown. The data were obtained in a study of OX40 agonist ivuxolimab in advanced cancers. For the study at large: Prior therapy, whether anti-PD-1, anti-PD-L1 or anti-CTLA-4, was allowed, and approximately 40% had some.

Data came from immunoSEQ multiplex PCR; TCRdb stores just in-frame clones and leaves some out. The sample consists of 65,000 to 75,000 clones, 85% of them appearing once. Study-level findings and limits: The study found that CD8+ T cells averaged more expanded clones than CD4+. Clonal expansion was seen in CD4+ and CD8+ blood T cells by week 6 at 0.1 to 3.0 mg/kg.

The source is an adult with an advanced solid tumor such as melanoma, head and neck, liver or kidney cancer. This specimen consisted of CD4+ or CD8+ T cells sorted from blood, obtained in a trial of the OX40 agonist ivuxolimab.

The CDR3 protein is CASNGGTDTQYF. The CDR3 DNA reads TGTGCCAGCAATGGGGGAACAGATACGCAGTATTTT. The chain carries TRBV28 and TRBJ2-3; the D call may be TRBD1 or TRBD2 (5 bases each). The CDR3 loop spans 12 amino acids. Germline-derived CDR1 and CDR2 are MDHEN and SYDVKM. Trimming left V 7 bases short and J 3 bases short, with 8 bases between.